The present entry profiles one T cell receptor (beta chain) with its context. Patients in Seattle were enrolled during active infection, then followed longitudinally. The data derive from a study of blood T cell repertoires in COVID-19. The protocol was immunoSEQ multiplex PCR, while the TCRdb copy is restricted to in-frame clones and leaves out a portion. The sample lists approximately 290,000 clones, under 85% occurring once. Germline V CDR1 and CDR2: SGHRS, YFSETQ. The CDR3 consists of 13 residues. Trimming took 0 bases from V and 16 from J, leaving 14 bases between them. This TCR derives from a human donor with COVID-19, enrolled during active disease. The donor label of this sample is uncertain. V is TRBV5-1 and J is TRBJ1-6, with unresolved D. What was sequenced was peripheral blood. The CDR3 loop is CASSLGAGGLLHF. The CDR3 DNA is TGCGCCAGCAGCTTGGGTGCAGGAGGCTTGCTCCACTTT.